This T cell receptor beta chain was captured by sequencing in a study of radiation and T cells in renal cell carcinoma. Time point in this sample: baseline pretreatment blood. Treatment noted: 15 Gy SBRT to primary tumor, nephrectomy 4 weeks later. This renal cell carcinoma was of the clear cell type. Of note for this clone: What it binds is not known.

TCRdb's table, derived via immunoSEQ multiplex PCR, lists solely in-frame clones and lacks some. The top ten hold approximately 6.4% of the sample, which has over 85,000 clones, roughly four fifths seen once. Study outcomes and limitations: Without pretreatment biopsies, baseline tumor clonotype presence was undetermined.

The sample in question was blood, obtained from a patient whose treatment included radiotherapy and nephrectomy. The receptor was isolated from a man aged 55 to 70 with renal cell carcinoma.

In nucleotides, the CDR3 is TGTGCCATCAGACGTGACAGCCAAGAGACCCAGTACTTC. This translates into CAIRRDSQETQYF. The chain is built from TRBV10-3 and TRBJ2-5, with a tentative D call TRBD1 (5 bases). Deletions cut 6 bases from V and 1 base from J, with 9 bases between. CDR1 is ENHRY, CDR2 SYGVKD, per germline. The CDR3 extends over 13 amino acids.